Shown below are 8 T cell receptor beta chains from a single sample sequenced in a study of cytomegalovirus exposure and HLA in healthy donors. PCR employed 60 Vbeta and 13 Jbeta primers. Clones were sequenced by immunoSEQ multiplex PCR, and TCRdb holds only the in-frame ones, with some missing. The sample carries approximately 160,000 clones, 80% recorded once. Source material: PBMCs. The receptors here all came from a man younger than 40 in good health and CMV-seropositive.

V and J are TRBV14 and TRBJ2-1, with 15 bases aligning to TRBD2. Trimming removed 3 bases from V and 7 bases from J; junction bases left unmatched: 10. This CDR3 has 18 amino acids. Germline V gene lookup returns CDR1 SGHDN and CDR2 FVKESK. CDR3: CASSQKVLGTSGRNEQFF. The DNA of the CDR3 is TGTGCCAGCAGCCAGAAGGTGCTCGGGACTAGCGGGAGGAATGAGCAGTTCTTC.

The chain couples TRBV19 to TRBJ1-2; perhaps TRBD1 as D (6 bases). Trimming took off 3 bases at V and 7 bases at J, with 15 bases between the two ends. Germline CDR1 LNHDA, CDR2 SQIVND (reference sequence). The CDR3 sequence is 14 residues long. The chain's CDR3 is CASSIQQGDGGYTF. The CDR3 DNA sequence: TGTGCCAGTAGTATCCAACAGGGTGATGGTGGCTACACCTTC.

CDR3 region: CASSLAIAGGEQFF. The CDR3 DNA reads as TGTGCCAGCAGCTTAGCGATTGCCGGCGGTGAGCAGTTCTTC. The chain uses TRBV7-6 and TRBJ2-1; D gene uncertain. V was clipped by 0 bases and J by 9 bases, with 12 bases between them. Germline V gene data show CDR1 as SGHVS and CDR2 as FNYEAQ. CDR3 length equals 14 residues.

The chain has TRBV2 and TRBJ2-5; 9 bases agree with TRBD1. The J segment lost 5 bases and the V segment lost 6 bases, leaving 1 base of the junction unmatched. The CDR3 runs to 12 residues. Germline V gives CDR1 SNHLY, CDR2 FYNNEI. CDR3 loop: CASRQGAETQYF. The DNA for the CDR3 is TGTGCCAGCAGACAGGGGGCGGAGACCCAGTACTTC.

The genes are TRBV5-4 and TRBJ1-2; the D is unclear. CDR1 and CDR2 (germline): SGHNT, YYREEE (reference sequence). The CDR3 spans 16 residues. Trimming stripped 1 base from V and 0 bases from J, with 13 bases between. CDR3 in amino acids: CASSLFRGLANYGYTF. CDR3 nucleotides: TGTGCCAGCAGCTTGTTTCGGGGTCTCGCTAACTATGGCTACACCTTC. Full variable domain (outside the CDR3, taken from reference TRBV5-4 and TRBJ1-2): ETGVTQSPTHLIKTRGQQVTLRCSSQSGHNTVSWYQQALGQGPQFIFQYYREEENGRGNFPPRFSGLQFPNYSSELNVNALELDDSALYLCASSLFRGLANYGYTFGSGTRLTVV.

This clone was detected once. The chain links TRBV15 to TRBJ2-7, with 10 bases fitting TRBD2. J lost 7 bases, V lost 0 bases, and 6 bases had no gene match. The CDR3 consists of 15 residues. Germline V CDR1 and CDR2: LNHNV, YYDKDF (reference sequence). CDR3 residues: CATSRDSSGSGEQYF. Here the CDR3 DNA reads TGTGCCACCAGCAGAGATTCTAGCGGGAGTGGTGAGCAGTACTTC.

This clone came up once. This CDR3 reads CASSQDGTGGLVDTQYF. The CDR3 nucleotides read TGCGCCAGCAGCCAAGATGGGACAGGGGGTCTTGTAGATACGCAGTATTTT. The chain carries TRBV4-1 and TRBJ2-3, with 11 bases that match TRBD1. Germline V CDR1 and CDR2: MGHRA, YSYEKL. J lost 5 bases, V lost 0 bases, and 7 bases had no gene match. The CDR3 totals 17 residues.

This chain joins TRBV6-6 and TRBJ2-7; D is unclear. From germline, CDR1 is MNHNY and CDR2 SVGAGI (reference sequence). The CDR3 has 13 amino acids. V lost 6 bases to trimming and J lost 5 bases, with 14 bases between them. The DNA of the CDR3 is TGTGCCAGCAGACCGAAGCTAGGCCACGAGCAGTACTTC. Translated: CASRPKLGHEQYF.